This TCR beta chain originates from a study of blood T cell repertoires in COVID-19. Overall study context: Sites across the United States, Italy and Spain contributed samples from acute and convalescent COVID-19. Sources were T cells, B-cell-depleted T cells, or PBMCs; the material itself was cDNA or gDNA.

As for this clone: Other nucleotide sequences in the sample specify the same CDR3.

Only in-frame clones appear in the TCRdb table, and some are missing; sequencing was by immunoSEQ multiplex PCR. Of nearly 95,000 clones listed, 75% to 90% were seen once; the top ten hold approximately 1.6%. This CDR3 spans 15 amino acids. V was clipped by 2 bases and J by 7 bases, with 12 bases between them. The germline gives CDR1 LNHDA, CDR2 SQIVND (reference sequence). Sequencing was carried out using peripheral blood. The sequence derives from a human donor with active COVID-19. The donor label of this sample is uncertain. The genes are TRBV19 and TRBJ1-6, with D possibly matching TRBD1 (6 bases). This chain's CDR3 is CASSITGQQNSPLHF. DNA for the CDR3: TGTGCCAGTAGTATAACCGGACAGCAGAATTCACCCCTCCACTTT. Supplemented by reference TRBV19 and TRBJ1-6, the full variable domain reads DGGITQSPKYLFRKEGQNVTLSCEQNLNHDAMYWYRQDPGQGLRLIYYSQIVNDFQKGDIAEGYSVSREKKESFPLTVTSAQKNPTAFYLCASSITGQQNSPLHFGNGTRLTVT.